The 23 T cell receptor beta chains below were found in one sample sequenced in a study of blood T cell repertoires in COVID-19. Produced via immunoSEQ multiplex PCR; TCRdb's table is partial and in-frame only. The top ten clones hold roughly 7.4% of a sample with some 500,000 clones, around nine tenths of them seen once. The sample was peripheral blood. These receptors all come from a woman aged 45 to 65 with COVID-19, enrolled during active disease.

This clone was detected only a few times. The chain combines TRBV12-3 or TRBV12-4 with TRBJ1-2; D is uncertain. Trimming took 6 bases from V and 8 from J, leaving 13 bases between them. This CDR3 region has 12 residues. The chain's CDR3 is CASRGAWRGYTF. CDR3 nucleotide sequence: TGTGCCAGCAGGGGTGCCTGGCGGGGCTACACCTTC.

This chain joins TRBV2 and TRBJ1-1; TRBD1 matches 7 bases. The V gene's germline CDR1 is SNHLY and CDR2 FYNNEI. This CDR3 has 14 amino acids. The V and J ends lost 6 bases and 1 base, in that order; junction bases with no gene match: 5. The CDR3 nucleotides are TGTGCCAGCAGCAACAGGGGTTCGAACACTGAAGCTTTCTTT. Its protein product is CASSNRGSNTEAFF.

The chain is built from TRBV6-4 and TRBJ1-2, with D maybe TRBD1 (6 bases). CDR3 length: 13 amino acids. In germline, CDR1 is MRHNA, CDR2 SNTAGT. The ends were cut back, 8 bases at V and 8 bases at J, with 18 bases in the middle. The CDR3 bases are TGTGCCAGCTCCCTCACAGGGATTGGGGGCTACACCTTC. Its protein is CASSLTGIGGYTF.

In DNA, the CDR3 is TGTGCCAGTTCTCTTGGCCATGGCTACACCTTC. Its protein product is CASSLGHGYTF. The rearrangement uses TRBV19 and TRBJ1-2; D remains ambiguous. The CDR3 spans 11 residues. From germline, CDR1 is LNHDA and CDR2 SQIVND (reference sequence). Trimming shortened V by 8 bases and J by 6 bases, and 10 bases separated the two germline ends. The complete variable domain, with remaining parts taken from reference TRBV19 and TRBJ1-2, reads DGGITQSPKYLFRKEGQNVTLSCEQNLNHDAMYWYRQDPGQGLRLIYYSQIVNDFQKGDIAEGYSVSREKKESFPLTVTSAQKNPTAFYLCASSLGHGYTFGSGTRLTVV.

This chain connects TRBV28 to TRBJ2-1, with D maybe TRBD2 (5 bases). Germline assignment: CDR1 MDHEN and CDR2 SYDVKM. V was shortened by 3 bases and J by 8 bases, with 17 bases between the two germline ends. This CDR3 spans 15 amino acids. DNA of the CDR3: TGTGCCAGCAGTTTCGCCGGGAAGGGCGAGGATGAGCAGTTCTTC. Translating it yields CASSFAGKGEDEQFF. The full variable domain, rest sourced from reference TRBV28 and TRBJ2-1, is DVKVTQSSRYLVKRTGEKVFLECVQDMDHENMFWYRQDPGLGLRLIYFSYDVKMKEKGDIPEGYSVSREKKERFSLILESASTNQTSMYLCASSFAGKGEDEQFFGPGTRLTVL.

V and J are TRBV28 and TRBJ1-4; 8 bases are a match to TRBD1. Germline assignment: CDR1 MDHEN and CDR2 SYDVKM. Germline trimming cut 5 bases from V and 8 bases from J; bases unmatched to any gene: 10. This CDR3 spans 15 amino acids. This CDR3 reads CASSLEDRVDEKLFF. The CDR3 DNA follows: TGTGCCAGCAGTCTTGAGGACAGGGTCGACGAAAAACTGTTTTTT. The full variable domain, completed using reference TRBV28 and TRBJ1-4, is DVKVTQSSRYLVKRTGEKVFLECVQDMDHENMFWYRQDPGLGLRLIYFSYDVKMKEKGDIPEGYSVSREKKERFSLILESASTNQTSMYLCASSLEDRVDEKLFFGSGTQLSVL.

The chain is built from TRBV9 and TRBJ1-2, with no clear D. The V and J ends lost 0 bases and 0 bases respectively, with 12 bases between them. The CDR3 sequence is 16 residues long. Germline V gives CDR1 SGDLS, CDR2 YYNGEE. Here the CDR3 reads CASSVDSGGPNYGYTF. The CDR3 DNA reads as TGTGCCAGCAGCGTAGACAGCGGCGGACCTAACTATGGCTACACCTTC. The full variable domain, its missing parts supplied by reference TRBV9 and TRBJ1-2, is DSGVTQTPKHLITATGQRVTLRCSPRSGDLSVYWYQQSLDQGLQFLIQYYNGEERAKGNILERFSAQQFPDLHSELNLSSLELGDSALYFCASSVDSGGPNYGYTFGSGTRLTVV.

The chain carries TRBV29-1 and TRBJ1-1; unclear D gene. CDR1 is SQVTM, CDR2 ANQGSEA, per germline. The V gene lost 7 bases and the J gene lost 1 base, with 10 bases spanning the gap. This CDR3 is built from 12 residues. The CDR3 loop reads CSASLGNTEAFF. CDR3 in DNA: TGCAGCGCTAGCCTCGGGAACACTGAAGCTTTCTTT.

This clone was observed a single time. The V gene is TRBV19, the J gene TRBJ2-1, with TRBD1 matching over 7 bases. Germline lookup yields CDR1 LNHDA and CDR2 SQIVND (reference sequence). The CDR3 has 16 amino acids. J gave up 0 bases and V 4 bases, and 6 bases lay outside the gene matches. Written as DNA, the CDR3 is TGTGCCAGTAGTAGTAGGGCAGGGGGCTCCTACAATGAGCAGTTCTTC. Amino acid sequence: CASSSRAGGSYNEQFF.

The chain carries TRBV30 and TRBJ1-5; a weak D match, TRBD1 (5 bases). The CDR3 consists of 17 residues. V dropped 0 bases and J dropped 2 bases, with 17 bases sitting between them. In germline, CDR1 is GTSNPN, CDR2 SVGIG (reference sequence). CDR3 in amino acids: CAWSVSAGRGGNQPQHF. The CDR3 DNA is TGTGCCTGGAGTGTATCGGCAGGGCGAGGCGGCAATCAGCCCCAGCATTTT.

The CDR3 here is CATRRGARDGYTF. CDR3 bases: TGTGCCACCCGTCGGGGGGCACGGGATGGCTACACCTTC. The chain links TRBV19 to TRBJ1-2; the D gene is possibly TRBD1 (6 bases). Per the germline V gene, CDR1 is LNHDA and CDR2 is SQIVND (reference sequence). The CDR3 is 13 residues long. V was clipped by 10 bases and J by 6 bases, with 18 bases between them. The entire variable domain, with the rest obtained from reference TRBV19 and TRBJ1-2, is as follows: DGGITQSPKYLFRKEGQNVTLSCEQNLNHDAMYWYRQDPGQGLRLIYYSQIVNDFQKGDIAEGYSVSREKKESFPLTVTSAQKNPTAFYLCATRRGARDGYTFGSGTRLTVV.

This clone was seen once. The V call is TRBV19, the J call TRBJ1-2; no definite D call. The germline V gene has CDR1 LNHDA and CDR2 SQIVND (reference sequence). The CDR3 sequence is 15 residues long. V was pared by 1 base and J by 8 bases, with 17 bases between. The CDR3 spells CASSIVSTYGGGYTF. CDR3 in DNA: TGTGCCAGTAGTATAGTCTCGACCTATGGCGGGGGCTACACCTTC.

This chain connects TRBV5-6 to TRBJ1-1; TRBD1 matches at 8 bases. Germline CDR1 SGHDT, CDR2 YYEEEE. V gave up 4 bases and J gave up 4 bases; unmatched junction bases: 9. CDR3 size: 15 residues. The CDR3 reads CASSRLPGQVTEAFF. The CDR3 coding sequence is TGTGCCAGCAGCCGGCTCCCGGGACAGGTCACTGAAGCTTTCTTT.

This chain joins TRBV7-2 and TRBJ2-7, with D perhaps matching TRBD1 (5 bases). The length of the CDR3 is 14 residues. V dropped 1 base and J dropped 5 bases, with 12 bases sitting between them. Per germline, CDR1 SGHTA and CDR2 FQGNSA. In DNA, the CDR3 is TGTGCCAGCAGCTTAGGCAGGGTAACCCACGAGCAGTACTTC. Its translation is CASSLGRVTHEQYF. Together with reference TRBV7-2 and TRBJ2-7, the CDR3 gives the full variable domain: GAGVSQSPSNKVTEKGKDVELRCDPISGHTALYWYRQSLGQGLEFLIYFQGNSAPDKSGLPSDRFSAERTGGSVSTLTIQRTQQEDSAVYLCASSLGRVTHEQYFGPGTRLTVT.

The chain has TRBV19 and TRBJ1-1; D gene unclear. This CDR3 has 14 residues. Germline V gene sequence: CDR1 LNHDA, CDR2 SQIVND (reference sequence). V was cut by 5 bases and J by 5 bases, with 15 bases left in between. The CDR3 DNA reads TGTGCCAGTAGTGCCCGCCACAAATCAACTGAAGCTTTCTTT. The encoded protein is CASSARHKSTEAFF.

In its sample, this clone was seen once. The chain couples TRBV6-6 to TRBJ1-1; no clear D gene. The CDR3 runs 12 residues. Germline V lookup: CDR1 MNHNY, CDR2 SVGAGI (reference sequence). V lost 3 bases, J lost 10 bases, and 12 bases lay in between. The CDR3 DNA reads TGTGCCAGCAGTTATGGGCCGATAGGAGCTTTCTTT. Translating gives CASSYGPIGAFF.

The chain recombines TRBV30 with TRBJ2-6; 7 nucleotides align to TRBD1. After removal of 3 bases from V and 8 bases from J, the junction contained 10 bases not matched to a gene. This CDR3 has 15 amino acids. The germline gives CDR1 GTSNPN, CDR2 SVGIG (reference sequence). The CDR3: CAWSIGQVYSNVLTF. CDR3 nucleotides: TGTGCCTGGAGCATTGGACAGGTCTATTCCAACGTCCTGACTTTC. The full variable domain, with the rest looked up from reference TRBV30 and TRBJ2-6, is SQTIHQWPATLVQPVGSPLSLECTVEGTSNPNLYWYRQAAGRGLQLLFYSVGIGQISSEVPQNLSASRPQDRQFILSSKKLLLSDSGFYLCAWSIGQVYSNVLTFGAGSRLTVL.

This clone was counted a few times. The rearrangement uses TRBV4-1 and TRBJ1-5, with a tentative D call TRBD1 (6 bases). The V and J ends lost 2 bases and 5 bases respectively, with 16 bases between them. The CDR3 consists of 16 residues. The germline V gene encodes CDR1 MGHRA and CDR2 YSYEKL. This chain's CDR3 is CASSQSSTGLDQPQHF. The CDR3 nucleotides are TGCGCCAGCAGCCAAAGCTCGACAGGATTAGATCAGCCCCAGCATTTT.

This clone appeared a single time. The CDR3: CASSRQGQGGVTEAFF. As DNA, the CDR3 is TGCGCCAGCAGCCGACAGGGTCAGGGCGGAGTCACTGAAGCTTTCTTT. This chain links TRBV5-1 with TRBJ1-1; 7 nucleotides match TRBD1. The CDR3 contains 16 residues. V shed 4 bases, J shed 4 bases, and the junction held 13 bases outside the gene matches. Germline V CDR1 and CDR2: SGHRS, YFSETQ. The full variable domain, with the rest looked up from reference TRBV5-1 and TRBJ1-1, is KAGVTQTPRYLIKTRGQQVTLSCSPISGHRSVSWYQQTPGQGLQFLFEYFSETQRNKGNFPGRFSGRQFSNSRSEMNVSTLELGDSALYLCASSRQGQGGVTEAFFGQGTRLTVV.

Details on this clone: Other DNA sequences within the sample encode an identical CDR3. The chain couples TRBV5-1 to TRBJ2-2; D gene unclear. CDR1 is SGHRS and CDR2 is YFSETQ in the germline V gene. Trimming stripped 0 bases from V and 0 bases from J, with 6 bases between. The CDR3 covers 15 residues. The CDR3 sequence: CASSLGRTNTGELFF. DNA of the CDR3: TGCGCCAGCAGCTTGGGCAGGACGAACACCGGGGAGCTGTTTTTT.

CDR3 sequence (DNA): TGTGCCAGCTCACCACTGGGACAGACCTATGGCTACACCTTC. Its protein product is CASSPLGQTYGYTF. The genes are TRBV18 and TRBJ1-2; 7 nucleotides line up with TRBD1. The length of the CDR3 is 14 residues. Germline lookup yields CDR1 KGHSH and CDR2 LQKENI. J was trimmed by 4 bases and V by 1 base; bases with no gene match: 3. Full variable domain (outside the CDR3, taken from reference TRBV18 and TRBJ1-2): NAGVMQNPRHLVRRRGQEARLRCSPMKGHSHVYWYRQLPEEGLKFMVYLQKENIIDESGMPKERFSAEFPKEGPSILRIQQVVRGDSAAYFCASSPLGQTYGYTFGSGTRLTVV.

In nucleotides, the CDR3 is TGTGCCAGCAGCCCGGATCCGTCCGGGGGCTACACCTTC. Encoded protein: CASSPDPSGGYTF. The gene calls are TRBV7-3 and TRBJ1-2; D ambiguous. Trimming took off 5 bases at V and 8 bases at J, with 15 bases between the two ends. Germline V gene lookup returns CDR1 SGHTA and CDR2 FQGTGA. This CDR3 has 13 amino acids. Full variable domain (missing parts from reference TRBV7-3 and TRBJ1-2): GAGVSQTPSNKVTEKGKYVELRCDPISGHTALYWYRQSLGQGPEFLIYFQGTGAADDSGLPNDRFFAVRPEGSVSTLKIQRTERGDSAVYLCASSPDPSGGYTFGSGTRLTVV.

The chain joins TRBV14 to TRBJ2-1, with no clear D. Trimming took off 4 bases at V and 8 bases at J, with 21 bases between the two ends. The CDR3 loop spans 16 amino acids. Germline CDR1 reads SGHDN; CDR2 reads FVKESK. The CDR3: CASSPRIRVRIDEQFF. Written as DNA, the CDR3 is TGTGCCAGCAGCCCGCGGATCCGAGTAAGAATCGATGAGCAGTTCTTC.